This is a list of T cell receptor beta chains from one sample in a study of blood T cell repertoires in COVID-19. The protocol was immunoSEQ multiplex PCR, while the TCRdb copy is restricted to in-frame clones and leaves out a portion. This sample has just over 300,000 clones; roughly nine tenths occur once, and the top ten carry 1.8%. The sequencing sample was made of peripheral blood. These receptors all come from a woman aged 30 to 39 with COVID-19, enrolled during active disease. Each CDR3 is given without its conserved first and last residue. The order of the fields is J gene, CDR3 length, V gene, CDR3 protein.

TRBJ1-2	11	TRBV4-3	ASSDRRGDGYT
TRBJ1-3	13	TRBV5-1	ASSLGGLSQNTIY
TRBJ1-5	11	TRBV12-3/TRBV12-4	ASSPESYQPQH
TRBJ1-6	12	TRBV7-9	ASSFLRTRSPLH
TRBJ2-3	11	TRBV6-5	ATTLAGGNTQY
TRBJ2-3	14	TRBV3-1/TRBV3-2	ASSLAARRRPDTQY
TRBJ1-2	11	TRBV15	ATSTGGFSGYT
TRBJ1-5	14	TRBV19	ASSVYQVVSNQPQH
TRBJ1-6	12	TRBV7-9	ASSLSSYNSPLH
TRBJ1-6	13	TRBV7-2	ASSIVRTGNSPLH
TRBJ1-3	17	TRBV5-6	ASSLSGTARVLRGNTIY
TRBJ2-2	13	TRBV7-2	ASSLSFSGPGELF
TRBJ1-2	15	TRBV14	ASSQAGTATLNYGYT
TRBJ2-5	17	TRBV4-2	ASSRVSLAGALGQETQY
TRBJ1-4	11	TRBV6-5	ASSYTQNEKLF
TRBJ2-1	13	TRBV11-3	ASSTGLAISDEQF
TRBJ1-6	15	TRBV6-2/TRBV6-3	ASSFAIAGEYNSPLH
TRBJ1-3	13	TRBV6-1	ASSELGQGSHTIY
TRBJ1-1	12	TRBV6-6	ASSSTGGTTEAF
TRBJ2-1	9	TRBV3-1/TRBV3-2	ASSQGSEQF
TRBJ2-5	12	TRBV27	ASSSHRNQETQY
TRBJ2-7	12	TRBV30	AWSVSLGAYEQY
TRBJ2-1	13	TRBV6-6	ASRGPGLAYNEQF
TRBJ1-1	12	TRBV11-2	ASSSYRANTEAF
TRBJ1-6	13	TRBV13	ASSLERTGNSPLH
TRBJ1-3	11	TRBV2	ASRRDSGNTIY
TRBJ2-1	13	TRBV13	ASSLEDSSYNEQF
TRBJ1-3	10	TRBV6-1	ASSDLTVGKT
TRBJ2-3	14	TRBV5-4	ASTRLMGGATDTQY
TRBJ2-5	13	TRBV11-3	ASSIDQVAVETQY
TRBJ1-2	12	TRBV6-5	ASSYQGDGYGYT
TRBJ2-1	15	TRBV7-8	ASSPSDGVVSYNEQF
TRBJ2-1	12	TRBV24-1	ATSGDRDGNEQF
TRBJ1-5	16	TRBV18	ASSRSTPDAGINQPQH
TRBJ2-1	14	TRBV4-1	ASSQEGTGTYNEQF
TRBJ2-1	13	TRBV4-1	ASRIAGGPANEQF
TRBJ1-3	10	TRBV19	ASSNTGNTIY
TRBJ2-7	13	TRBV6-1	ASSEGLAESYEQY
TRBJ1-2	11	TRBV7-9	ASTPGPVDGYT
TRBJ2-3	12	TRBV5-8	ASPKTPEGNTQY
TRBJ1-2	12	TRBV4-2	ASSQEVRGLGYT
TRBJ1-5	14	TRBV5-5	ASSLVAGVSNQPQH
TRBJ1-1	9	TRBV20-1	SALRTAEAF
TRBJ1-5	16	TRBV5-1	ASRGNGYPEDTVQPQH
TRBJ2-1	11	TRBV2	ASKGQGIGEQF
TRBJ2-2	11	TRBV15	ATSSGGTGELF
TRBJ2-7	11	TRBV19	ATRTSGTYEQY
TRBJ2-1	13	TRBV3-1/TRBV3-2	ASSRGDRLYNEQF
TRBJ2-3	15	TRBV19	ASSIVGRTLPFVTQY
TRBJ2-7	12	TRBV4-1	ASRKGEGGHEQY